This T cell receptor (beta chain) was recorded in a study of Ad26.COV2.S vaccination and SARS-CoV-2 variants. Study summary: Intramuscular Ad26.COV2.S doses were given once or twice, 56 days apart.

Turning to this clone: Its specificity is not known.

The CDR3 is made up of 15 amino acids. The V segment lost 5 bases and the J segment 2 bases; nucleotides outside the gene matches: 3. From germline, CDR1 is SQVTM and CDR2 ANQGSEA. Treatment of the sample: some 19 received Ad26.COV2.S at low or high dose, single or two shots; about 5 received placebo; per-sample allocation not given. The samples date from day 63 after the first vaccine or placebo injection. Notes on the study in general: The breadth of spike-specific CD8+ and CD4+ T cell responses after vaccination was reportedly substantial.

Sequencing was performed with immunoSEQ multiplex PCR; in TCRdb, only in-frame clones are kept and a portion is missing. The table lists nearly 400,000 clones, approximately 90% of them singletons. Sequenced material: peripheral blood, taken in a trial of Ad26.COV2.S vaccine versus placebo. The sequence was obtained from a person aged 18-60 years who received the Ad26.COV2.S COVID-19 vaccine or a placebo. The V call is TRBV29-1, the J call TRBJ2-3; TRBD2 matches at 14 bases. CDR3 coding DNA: TGCAGCGTTCCGGGACTAGCGGGAGTCACAGATACGCAGTATTTT. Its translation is CSVPGLAGVTDTQYF.